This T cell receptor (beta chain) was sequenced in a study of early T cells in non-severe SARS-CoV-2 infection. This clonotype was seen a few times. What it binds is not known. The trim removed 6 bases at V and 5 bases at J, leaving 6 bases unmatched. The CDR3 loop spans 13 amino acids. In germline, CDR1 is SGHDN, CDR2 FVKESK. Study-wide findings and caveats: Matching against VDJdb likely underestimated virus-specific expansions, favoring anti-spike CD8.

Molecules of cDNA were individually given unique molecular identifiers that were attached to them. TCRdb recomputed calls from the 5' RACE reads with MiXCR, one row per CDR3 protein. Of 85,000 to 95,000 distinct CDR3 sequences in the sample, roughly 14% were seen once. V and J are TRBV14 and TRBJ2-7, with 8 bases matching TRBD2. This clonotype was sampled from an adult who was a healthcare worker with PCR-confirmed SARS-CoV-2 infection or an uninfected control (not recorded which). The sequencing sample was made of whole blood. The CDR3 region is CASRAGGAHEQYV. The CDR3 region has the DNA TGTGCCAGCAGGGCCGGGGGGGCTCACGAGCAGTACGTC.